This T cell receptor (beta chain) was observed in a study of cytomegalovirus exposure and HLA in healthy donors. Broader study findings: Data from an earlier analysis indicated that most TCR beta V segments were productive either about 90% or about 30% of the time. The authors listed 180 or so TCR beta chains as cytomegalovirus-associated. According to a later analysis, donors in an Asian-associated ancestry cluster reportedly had fewer N-insertions than the roughly 630-donor mean.

In the PCR, 60 Vbeta and 13 Jbeta primers were used. TCRdb's table, derived via immunoSEQ multiplex PCR, lists solely in-frame clones and lacks some. This repertoire shows approximately 150,000 clones, roughly three quarters found once; its top ten account for approximately 0.9%. Regarding this clone: Its matching antigen is unknown.

Trimming removed 0 bases from V and 1 base from J; junction bases left unmatched: 1. The CDR3 extends over 16 amino acids. From germline, CDR1 is KGHSH and CDR2 LQKENI. The sample consisted of PBMCs. The receptor comes from a woman aged 55-75 years in good health and CMV-seronegative. This chain uses TRBV18 with TRBJ2-2, with TRBD1 matching over 8 bases. The CDR3 DNA reads TGTGCCAGCTCACCACCCAGGGGGCAGAACACCGGGGAGCTGTTTTTT. Translated, it gives CASSPPRGQNTGELFF.